This T cell receptor (beta chain) was recorded in a study of T-cell memory formation after mild COVID-19. Overall study: TCR clusters largely stayed donor specific.

In regard to this clonotype: Its antigen is unidentified.

Germline values: CDR1 SGHAT, CDR2 FQNNGV. The trim removed 5 bases at V and 0 bases at J, leaving 7 bases unmatched. This CDR3 contains 16 residues. In TCRdb, the 5' RACE reads were re-called with MiXCR into one record per CDR3 protein. The data hold about 340,000 distinct CDR3 sequences, with 20% to 25% observed a single time. Notes on the study in general: Detection of some responders pre-infection suggested pre-existing cross-reactive memory T cells participated.

Specimen: PBMCs or a T cell subset sorted from them (not recorded which). The gene calls are TRBV11-2 and TRBJ1-1, with 9 bases matching TRBD1. The TCR was taken from a man between 18 and 29 years old who had mild COVID-19 (a few samples of this study predate the infection). Cell type and time point are not known. CDR3 sequence reads: CASSLGGTGLNTEAFF. CDR3 coding DNA: TGTGCCAGCAGCCTCGGGGGGACAGGGCTGAACACTGAAGCTTTCTTT.